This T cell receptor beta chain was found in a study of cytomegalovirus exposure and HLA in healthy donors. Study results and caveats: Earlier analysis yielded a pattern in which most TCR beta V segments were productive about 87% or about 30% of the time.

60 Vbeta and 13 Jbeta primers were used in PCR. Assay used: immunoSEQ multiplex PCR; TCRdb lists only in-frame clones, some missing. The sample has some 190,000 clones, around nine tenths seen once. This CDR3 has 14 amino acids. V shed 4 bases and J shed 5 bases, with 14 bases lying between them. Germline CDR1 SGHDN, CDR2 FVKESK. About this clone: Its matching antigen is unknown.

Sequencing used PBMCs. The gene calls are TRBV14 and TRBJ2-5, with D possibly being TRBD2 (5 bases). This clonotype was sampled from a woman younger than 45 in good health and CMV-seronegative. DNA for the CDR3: TGTGCCAGCAGCCCCAAAGGGAGATGGGAGACCCAGTACTTC. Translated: CASSPKGRWETQYF.